This entry concerns a single TCR beta chain. V gave up 6 bases and J gave up 11 bases; unmatched junction bases: 4. CDR1 and CDR2 (germline): DFQATT, SNEGSKA (reference sequence). The CDR3 covers 11 residues. This sample was taken from a study of cytomegalovirus exposure and HLA in healthy donors. The PCR was carried out with 60 Vbeta primers and 13 Jbeta primers. Some clones are missing from TCRdb's copy, which holds only in-frame ones; the method was immunoSEQ multiplex PCR. The sample includes around 100,000 clones, 55% to 75% of them seen just once. The V gene is TRBV20-1, the J gene TRBJ1-2; 12 positions match TRBD1. This TCR derives from a man under 40 in good health and CMV-seropositive. Sequenced sample: PBMCs. CDR3 nucleotides: TGCAGTGCCCCGGGACAGGGGGCATACACCTTC. Its protein product is CSAPGQGAYTF.